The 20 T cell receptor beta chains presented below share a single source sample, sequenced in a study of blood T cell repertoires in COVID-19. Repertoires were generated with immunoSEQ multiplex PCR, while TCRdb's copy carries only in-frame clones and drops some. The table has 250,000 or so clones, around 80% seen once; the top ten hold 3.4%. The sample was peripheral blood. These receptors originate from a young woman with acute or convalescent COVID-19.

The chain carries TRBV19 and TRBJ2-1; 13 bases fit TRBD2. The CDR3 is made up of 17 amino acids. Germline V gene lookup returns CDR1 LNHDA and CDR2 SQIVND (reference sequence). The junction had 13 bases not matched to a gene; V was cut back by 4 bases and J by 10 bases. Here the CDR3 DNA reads TGTGCCAGTAGTACTCTCGGACTAGCGGGAGCCACTTGGGAGCAGTTCTTC. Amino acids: CASSTLGLAGATWEQFF.

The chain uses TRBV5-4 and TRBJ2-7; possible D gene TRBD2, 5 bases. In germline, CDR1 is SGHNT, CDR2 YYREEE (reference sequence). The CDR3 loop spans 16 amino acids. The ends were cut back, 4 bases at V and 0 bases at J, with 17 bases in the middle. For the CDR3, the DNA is TGTGCCAGCAGCCCGGGGAGTAGCGCGAGCTCCTACGAGCAGTACTTC. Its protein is CASSPGSSASSYEQYF.

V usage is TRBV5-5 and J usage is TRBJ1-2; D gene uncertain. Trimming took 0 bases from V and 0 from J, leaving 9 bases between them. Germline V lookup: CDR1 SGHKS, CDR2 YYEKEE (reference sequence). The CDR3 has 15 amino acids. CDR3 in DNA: TGTGCCAGCAGCTTGGCTCGAGAATCTAACTATGGCTACACCTTC. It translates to CASSLARESNYGYTF.

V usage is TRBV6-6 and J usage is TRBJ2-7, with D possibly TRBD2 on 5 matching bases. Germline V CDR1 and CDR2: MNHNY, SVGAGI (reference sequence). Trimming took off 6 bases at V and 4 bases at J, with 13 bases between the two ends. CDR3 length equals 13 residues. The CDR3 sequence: CASRPGNLYEQYF. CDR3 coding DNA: TGTGCCAGCAGACCCGGGAACCTTTACGAGCAGTACTTC.

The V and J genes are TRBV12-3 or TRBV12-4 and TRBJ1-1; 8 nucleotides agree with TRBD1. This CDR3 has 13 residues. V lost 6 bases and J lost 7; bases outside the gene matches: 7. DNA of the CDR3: TGTGCCAGCAGGCCAGCAGGGGGCTTTGAAGCTTTCTTT. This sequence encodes CASRPAGGFEAFF.

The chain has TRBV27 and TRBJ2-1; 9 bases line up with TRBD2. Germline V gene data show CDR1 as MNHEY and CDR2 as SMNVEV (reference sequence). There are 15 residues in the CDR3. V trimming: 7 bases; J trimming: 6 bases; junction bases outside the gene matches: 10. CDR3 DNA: TGTGCCAGCACCGATATAGCGGGAGACTCCAATGAGCAGTTCTTC. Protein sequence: CASTDIAGDSNEQFF.

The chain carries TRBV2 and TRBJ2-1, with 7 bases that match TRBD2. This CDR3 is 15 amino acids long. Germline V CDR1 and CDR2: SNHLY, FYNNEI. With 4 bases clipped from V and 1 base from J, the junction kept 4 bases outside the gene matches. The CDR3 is CASSGGSGSYNEQFF. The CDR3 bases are TGTGCCAGCAGTGGCGGGAGCGGTTCCTACAATGAGCAGTTCTTC. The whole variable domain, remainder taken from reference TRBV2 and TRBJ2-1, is EPEVTQTPSHQVTQMGQEVILRCVPISNHLYFYWYRQILGQKVEFLVSFYNNEISEKSEIFDDQFSVERPDGSNFTLKIRSTKLEDSAMYFCASSGGSGSYNEQFFGPGTRLTVL.

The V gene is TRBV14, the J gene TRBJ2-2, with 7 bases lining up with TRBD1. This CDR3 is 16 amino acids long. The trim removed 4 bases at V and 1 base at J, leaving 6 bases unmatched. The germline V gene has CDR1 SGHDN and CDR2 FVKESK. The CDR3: CASSPFRDRNTGELFF. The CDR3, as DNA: TGTGCCAGCAGCCCATTCCGGGACAGGAACACCGGGGAGCTGTTTTTT.

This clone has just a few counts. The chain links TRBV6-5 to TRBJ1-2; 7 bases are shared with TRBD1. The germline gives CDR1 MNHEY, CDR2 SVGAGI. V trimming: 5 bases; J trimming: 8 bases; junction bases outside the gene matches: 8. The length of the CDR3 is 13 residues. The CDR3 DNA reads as TGTGCCAGCAGTACCACAGGGGAGTGGGGCTACACCTTC. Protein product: CASSTTGEWGYTF.

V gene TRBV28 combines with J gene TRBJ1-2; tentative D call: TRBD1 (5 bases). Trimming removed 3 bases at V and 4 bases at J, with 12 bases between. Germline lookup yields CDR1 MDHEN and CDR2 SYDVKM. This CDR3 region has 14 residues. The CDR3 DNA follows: TGTGCCAGCAGTTTTGGCGGGGGTGTCTATGGCTACACCTTC. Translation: CASSFGGGVYGYTF.

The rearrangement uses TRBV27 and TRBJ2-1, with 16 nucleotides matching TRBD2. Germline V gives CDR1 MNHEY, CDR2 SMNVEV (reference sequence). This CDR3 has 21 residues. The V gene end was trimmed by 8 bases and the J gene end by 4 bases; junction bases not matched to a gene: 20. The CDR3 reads CASASAPGLAGGPTNYNEQFF. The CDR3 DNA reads TGTGCCAGCGCCTCAGCCCCGGGACTAGCGGGAGGGCCCACCAATTACAATGAGCAGTTCTTC.

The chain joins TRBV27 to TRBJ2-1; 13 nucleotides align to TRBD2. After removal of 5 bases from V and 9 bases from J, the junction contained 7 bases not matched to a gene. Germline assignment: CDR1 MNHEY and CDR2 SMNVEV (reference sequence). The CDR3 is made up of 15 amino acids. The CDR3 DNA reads TGTGCCAGCAGTCACGGGACTAGCGGGGCTACTGAGCAGTTCTTC. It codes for CASSHGTSGATEQFF.

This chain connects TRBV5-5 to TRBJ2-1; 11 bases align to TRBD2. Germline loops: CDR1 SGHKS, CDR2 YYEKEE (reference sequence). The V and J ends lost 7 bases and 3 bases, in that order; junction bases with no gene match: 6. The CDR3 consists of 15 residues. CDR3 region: CASVWTSGLYNEQFF. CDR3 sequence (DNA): TGTGCCAGCGTGTGGACTAGCGGGCTCTACAATGAGCAGTTCTTC.

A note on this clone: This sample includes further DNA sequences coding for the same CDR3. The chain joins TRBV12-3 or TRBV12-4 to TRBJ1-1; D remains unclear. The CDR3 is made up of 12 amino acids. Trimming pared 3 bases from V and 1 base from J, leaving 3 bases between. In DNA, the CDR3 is TGTGCCAGCAGTTTTAGGAACACTGAAGCTTTCTTT. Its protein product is CASSFRNTEAFF.

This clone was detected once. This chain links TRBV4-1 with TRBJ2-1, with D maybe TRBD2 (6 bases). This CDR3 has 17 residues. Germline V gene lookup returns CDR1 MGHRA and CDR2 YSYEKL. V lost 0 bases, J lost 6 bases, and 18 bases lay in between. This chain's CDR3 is CASSQEGLTSGGNEQFF. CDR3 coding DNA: TGCGCCAGCAGCCAAGAGGGCCTGACTAGTGGGGGCAATGAGCAGTTCTTC.

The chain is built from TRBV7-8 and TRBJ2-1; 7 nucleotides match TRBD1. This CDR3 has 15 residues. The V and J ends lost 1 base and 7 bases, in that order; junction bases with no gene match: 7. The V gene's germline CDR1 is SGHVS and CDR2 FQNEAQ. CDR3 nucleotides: TGTGCCAGCAGCTTAGACCGACAGGGAGTGAATGAGCAGTTCTTC. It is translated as CASSLDRQGVNEQFF. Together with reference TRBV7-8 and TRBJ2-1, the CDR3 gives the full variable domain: GAGVSQSPRYKVAKRGQDVALRCDPISGHVSLFWYQQALGQGPEFLTYFQNEAQLDKSGLPSDRFFAERPEGSVSTLKIQRTQQEDSAVYLCASSLDRQGVNEQFFGPGTRLTVL.

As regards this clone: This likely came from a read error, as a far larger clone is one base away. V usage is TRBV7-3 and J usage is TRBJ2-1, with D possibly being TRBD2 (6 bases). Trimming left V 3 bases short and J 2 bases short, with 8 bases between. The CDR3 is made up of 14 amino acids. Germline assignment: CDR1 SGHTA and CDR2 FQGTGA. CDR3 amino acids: CASSLGGTYNEQFF. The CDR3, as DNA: TGTGCCAGCAGCTTGGGCGGGACCTACAATGAGCAGTTCTTC.

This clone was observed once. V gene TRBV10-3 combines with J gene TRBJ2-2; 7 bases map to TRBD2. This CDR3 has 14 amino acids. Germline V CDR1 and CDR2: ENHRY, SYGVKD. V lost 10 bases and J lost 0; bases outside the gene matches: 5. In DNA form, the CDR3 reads TGTGCCACCCGGGGGGAGCCGAACACCGGGGAGCTGTTTTTT. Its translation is CATRGEPNTGELFF.

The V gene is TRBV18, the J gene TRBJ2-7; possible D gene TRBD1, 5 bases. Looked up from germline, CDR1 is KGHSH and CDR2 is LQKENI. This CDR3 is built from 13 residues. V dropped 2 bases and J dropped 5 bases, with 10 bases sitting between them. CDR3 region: CASSPVRVDEQYF. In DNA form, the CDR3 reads TGTGCCAGCTCACCAGTCAGGGTTGACGAGCAGTACTTC.

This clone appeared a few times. The CDR3 sequence: CASGDGRGYGYTF. In DNA form, the CDR3 reads TGTGCCAGCGGAGATGGTAGGGGCTATGGCTACACCTTC. V gene TRBV27 combines with J gene TRBJ1-2; weak D call: TRBD1 (5 bases). The CDR3 length is 13 residues. Germline V gene data show CDR1 as MNHEY and CDR2 as SMNVEV (reference sequence). The V gene lost 8 bases and the J gene lost 4 bases, with 14 bases spanning the gap.